What follows is one TCR beta chain and its context. The CDR3 is 18 amino acids. These data are taken from a study of blood T cell repertoires in COVID-19. In the study overall: The cDNA or gDNA used as material had been derived from T cells, B-cell-depleted T cells, or PBMCs.

All recovered Cohort 3 donors got two negative PCRs, got clearance, or saw symptom resolution. Original processing notes: Nucleated cell number was recorded as an estimate derived from reference gene primer amplification. TCRdb keeps only in-frame clones here, not all; method: immunoSEQ multiplex PCR. That table gives V, J and clone size, and the DNA gave D and trimming. Of 220,000 or so clones in the sample, about four fifths were seen once. The clonotype originates from a woman aged 40 to 50 who had recovered from COVID-19. The chain recombines TRBV21-1 with TRBJ2-7; the D segment call TRBD1 is taken from the table without a DNA check. TRBV21-1 is a recognized pseudogene. Sample: PBMCs or T cells enriched from blood (not recorded which). The chain's CDR3 is CASGTRVELDQTLHEQYF. The CDR3, as DNA: TGTGCCAGCGGAACCAGGGTGGAGTTGGACCAGACCTTACACGAGCAGTACTTC.